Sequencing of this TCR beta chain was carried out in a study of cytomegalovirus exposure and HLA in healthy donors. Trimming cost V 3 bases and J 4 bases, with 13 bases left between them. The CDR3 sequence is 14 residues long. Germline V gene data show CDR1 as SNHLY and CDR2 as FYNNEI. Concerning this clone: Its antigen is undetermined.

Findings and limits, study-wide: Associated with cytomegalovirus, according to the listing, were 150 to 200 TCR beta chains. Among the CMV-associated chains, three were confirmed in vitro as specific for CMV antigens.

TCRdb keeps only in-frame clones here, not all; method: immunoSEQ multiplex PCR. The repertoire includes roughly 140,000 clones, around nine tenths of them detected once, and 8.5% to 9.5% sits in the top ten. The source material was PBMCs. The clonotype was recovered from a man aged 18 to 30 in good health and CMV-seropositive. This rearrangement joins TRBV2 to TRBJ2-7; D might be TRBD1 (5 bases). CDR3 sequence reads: CASSDRAVGYEQYF. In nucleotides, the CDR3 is TGTGCCAGCAGTGACAGGGCGGTGGGATACGAGCAGTACTTC.